This entry describes one T cell receptor beta chain. The antigen is undetermined. This record belongs to a study of T cell responses to AZD1222 COVID-19 vaccine. General observations from the study: There were repertoire samples only from the period after the peak T cell response. Recipients of AZD1222 seropositive at baseline numbered only 5 or 6.

Sequencing was performed with immunoSEQ multiplex PCR; in TCRdb, only in-frame clones are kept and a portion is missing. The table shows about 73,000 clones, with 90% occurring only once. Sequenced material: peripheral blood, taken 28 days after the second AZD1222 dose. The clonotype comes from an adult who received the AZD1222 COVID-19 vaccine.

Here the CDR3 reads CASSSLSTDTQYF. In DNA form, the CDR3 reads TGTGCCAGCAGCTCCCTCTCCACAGATACGCAGTATTTT. The chain links TRBV7-3 to TRBJ2-3, with D unclear. From germline, CDR1 is SGHTA and CDR2 FQGTGA. V lost 4 bases and J 2 bases, leaving 7 bases between the germline ends. The CDR3 covers 13 residues. Complete variable domain (other parts from reference TRBV7-3 and TRBJ2-3): GAGVSQTPSNKVTEKGKYVELRCDPISGHTALYWYRQSLGQGPEFLIYFQGTGAADDSGLPNDRFFAVRPEGSVSTLKIQRTERGDSAVYLCASSSLSTDTQYFGPGTRLTVL.